These 16 T cell receptor beta chains came from one sample sequenced in a study of blood T cell repertoires in COVID-19. Method: immunoSEQ multiplex PCR; TCRdb's copy keeps in-frame clones and lacks some. The data contain 250,000 to 350,000 clones, approximately 91% of them singletons. Specimen: peripheral blood. Receptors were obtained from a woman aged 25-40 years with COVID-19, enrolled during active disease.

This clone was observed once. The rearrangement links TRBV5-4 to TRBJ2-3, with 12 bases aligning to TRBD2. CDR3 length equals 17 residues. Germline V gene data show CDR1 as SGHNT and CDR2 as YYREEE (reference sequence). V was pared by 4 bases and J by 1 base, with 7 bases of the junction left unmatched. CDR3 bases: TGTGCCAGCAGCCCTAGCGGGGGGGGTCGCGGCACAGATACGCAGTATTTT. Its protein is CASSPSGGGRGTDTQYF.

The J gene is TRBJ2-2, the V gene TRBV4-2, with no clear D. Trimming left V 4 bases short and J 5 bases short, with 5 bases between. The CDR3 covers 12 residues. Germline V gene lookup returns CDR1 LGHNA and CDR2 YNFKEQ. The CDR3 bases are TGTGCCAGCAGCCCAGGAACCGGGGAGCTGTTTTTT. It encodes CASSPGTGELFF.

The chain is built from TRBV29-1 and TRBJ2-1; D is perhaps TRBD2 (5 bases). Germline V gives CDR1 SQVTM, CDR2 ANQGSEA. V lost 5 bases and J lost 7, with 24 bases in between. This CDR3 region has 16 residues. CDR3 protein: CSVWKITSPYTNEQFF. The CDR3 DNA reads TGCAGCGTTTGGAAAATTACTAGTCCCTATACAAATGAGCAGTTCTTC.

The V gene is TRBV24-1, the J gene TRBJ2-3, with TRBD2 as a possible D gene (6 bases). Per germline, CDR1 KGHDR and CDR2 SFDVKD. The CDR3 runs to 14 residues. The V end lost 9 bases, the J end lost 3 bases, and 15 bases lay between the germline ends. Written as DNA, the CDR3 is TGTGCCACCCAGGATGGAGGGAGGACAGATACGCAGTATTTT. Translating it yields CATQDGGRTDTQYF.

For the CDR3, the DNA is TGTGCCATCAGTGAGTACGCCGGGACAGGGGATCAGCCCCAGCATTTT. Encoded protein: CAISEYAGTGDQPQHF. The chain is built from TRBV10-3 and TRBJ1-5; 10 bases map to TRBD1. V trimming: 1 base; J trimming: 5 bases; junction bases outside the gene matches: 5. CDR1 ENHRY and CDR2 SYGVKD come from the germline V gene. The CDR3 is made up of 16 amino acids.

This chain links TRBV19 with TRBJ2-1, with 10 positions matching TRBD2. This CDR3 spans 14 amino acids. CDR1 is LNHDA and CDR2 is SQIVND in the germline V gene (reference sequence). Trimming at V came to 5 bases and at J to 4 bases, leaving 2 bases not matched to a gene. CDR3: CASSPSGGYNEQFF. CDR3 sequence (DNA): TGTGCCAGTAGTCCTAGCGGGGGATACAATGAGCAGTTCTTC.

The rearrangement links TRBV11-3 to TRBJ2-1; TRBD2 matches at 10 bases. CDR1 is SGHNT, CDR2 YENEEA, per germline. Germline trimming cut 8 bases from V and 6 bases from J; bases unmatched to any gene: 13. The CDR3 length is 16 residues. The CDR3 spells CASGDTSSGSSNEQFF. CDR3 coding DNA: TGTGCCAGCGGGGACACCTCTAGCGGGAGCAGCAATGAGCAGTTCTTC.

This sequence joins TRBV6-6 and TRBJ1-1; a weak D match, TRBD1 (5 bases). The CDR3 has 15 residues. Germline-derived CDR1 and CDR2 are MNHNY and SVGAGI (reference sequence). Trimming shortened V by 11 bases and J by 0 bases, and 19 bases separated the two germline ends. The CDR3, as DNA: TGTGCCGTGGGGCAGGGTGATGTCCTGAACACTGAAGCTTTCTTT. As protein: CAVGQGDVLNTEAFF.

The gene calls are TRBV6-4 and TRBJ1-6; no definite D call. Germline V gene data show CDR1 as MRHNA and CDR2 as SNTAGT. The CDR3 is 18 amino acids. V lost 1 base, J lost 5 bases, and 18 bases lay in between. CDR3 DNA sequence: TGTGCCAGCAGTGACTTTCTTTGGAGGGAAGTGGATAATTCACCCCTCCACTTT. Protein: CASSDFLWREVDNSPLHF.

The chain recombines TRBV5-5 with TRBJ1-6; 8 bases line up with TRBD1. Trimming at V came to 6 bases and at J to 7 bases, leaving 6 bases not matched to a gene. The germline gives CDR1 SGHKS, CDR2 YYEKEE (reference sequence). This CDR3 is built from 14 residues. The chain's CDR3 is CASTYRQGNSPLHF. CDR3 sequence (DNA): TGTGCCAGCACCTATCGACAGGGGAATTCACCCCTCCACTTT.

The chain employs TRBV19 and TRBJ2-4; 13 bases agree with TRBD2. V trimming: 5 bases; J trimming: 1 base; junction bases outside the gene matches: 2. Germline CDR1 is LNHDA and CDR2 is SQIVND (reference sequence). The CDR3 is 16 amino acids. CDR3 loop: CASSPTSGRAKNIQYF. The CDR3 DNA reads TGTGCCAGTAGTCCGACTAGCGGGAGGGCCAAAAACATTCAGTACTTC.

The chain couples TRBV28 to TRBJ2-7; TRBD1 agrees at 7 bases. The germline V gene encodes CDR1 MDHEN and CDR2 SYDVKM. This CDR3 comprises 15 residues. V shed 2 bases and J 5 bases; nucleotides not matched to a gene: 9. The CDR3 is CASSLDPGGLDEQYF. CDR3 DNA sequence: TGTGCCAGCAGTTTAGATCCAGGGGGTTTGGACGAGCAGTACTTC.

The chain employs TRBV9 and TRBJ2-1, with a tentative D call TRBD2 (6 bases). The germline CDR1 and CDR2 sequences are SGDLS and YYNGEE. V was trimmed by 0 bases and J by 10 bases, leaving 20 bases between them. The CDR3 spans 16 residues. In DNA, the CDR3 is TGTGCCAGCAGCGTAGTGGCCAGCGGACTATTGGGGGAGCAGTTCTTC. It yields the protein CASSVVASGLLGEQFF.

The rearrangement uses TRBV19 and TRBJ1-2, with D hard to call. Trimming shortened V by 7 bases and J by 0 bases, and 12 bases separated the two germline ends. Germline V gene data show CDR1 as LNHDA and CDR2 as SQIVND (reference sequence). The CDR3 extends over 14 amino acids. Written as DNA, the CDR3 is TGTGCCAGTACTCAGAATCCAACTAACTATGGCTACACCTTC. Translated, it gives CASTQNPTNYGYTF.

The J gene is TRBJ1-6, the V gene TRBV11-1; D is unclear. CDR1 and CDR2 from the germline V gene are SGHAT and FQDESV (reference sequence). Between the trimmed V and J ends, which lost 0 bases and 5 bases, there was a span of 17 bases. This CDR3 is built from 18 residues. The DNA for the CDR3 is TGTGCCAGCAGCTTAGCCGGGAACTTTCCCAAGGATAATTCACCCCTCCACTTT. Protein product: CASSLAGNFPKDNSPLHF.

The chain's CDR3 is CASSLSHRAGDLYNSPLHF. CDR3 DNA: TGTGCCAGCAGCCTCTCCCATCGGGCAGGGGATTTATATAATTCACCCCTCCACTTT. V gene TRBV3-1 (or the pseudogene TRBV3-2) combines with J gene TRBJ1-6; possibly TRBD1 for D (6 bases). The CDR3 length is 19 residues. CDR1 and CDR2 from the germline V gene are LGHDT and YNNKEL (reference sequence). V lost 4 bases and J 4 bases, leaving 23 bases between the germline ends.